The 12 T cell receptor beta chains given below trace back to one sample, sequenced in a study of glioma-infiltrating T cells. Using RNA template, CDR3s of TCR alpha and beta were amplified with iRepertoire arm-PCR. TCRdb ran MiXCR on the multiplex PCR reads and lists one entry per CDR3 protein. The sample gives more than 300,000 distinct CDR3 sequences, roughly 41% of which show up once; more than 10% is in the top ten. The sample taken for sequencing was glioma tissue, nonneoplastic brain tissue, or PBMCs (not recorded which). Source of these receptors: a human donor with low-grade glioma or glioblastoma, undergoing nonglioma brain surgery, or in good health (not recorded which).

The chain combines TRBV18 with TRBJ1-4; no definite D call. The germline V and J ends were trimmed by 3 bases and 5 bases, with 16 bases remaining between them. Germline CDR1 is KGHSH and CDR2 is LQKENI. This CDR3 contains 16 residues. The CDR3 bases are TGTGCCAGCTCACCCCAGCGCCCAGGCGGGAATGAAAAACTGTTTTTT. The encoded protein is CASSPQRPGGNEKLFF.

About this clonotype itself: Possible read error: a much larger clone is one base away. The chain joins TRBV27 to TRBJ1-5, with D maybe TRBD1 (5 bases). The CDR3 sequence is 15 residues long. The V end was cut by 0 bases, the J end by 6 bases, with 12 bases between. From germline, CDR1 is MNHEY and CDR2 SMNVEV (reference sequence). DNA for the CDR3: TGTGCCAGCAGTTTATCCCCGGACACGGTTCAGCCCCAGCATTTT. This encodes CASSLSPDTVQPQHF.

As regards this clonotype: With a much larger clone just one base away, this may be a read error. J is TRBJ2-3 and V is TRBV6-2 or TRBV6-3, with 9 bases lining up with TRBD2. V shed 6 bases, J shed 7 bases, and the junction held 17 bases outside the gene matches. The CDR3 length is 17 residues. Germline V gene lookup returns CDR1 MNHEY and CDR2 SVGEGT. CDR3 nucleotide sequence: TGTGCCAGCAGACGAACAAGGACTGGCGGGAGGGAGTATACGCAGTATTTT. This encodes CASRRTRTGGREYTQYF.

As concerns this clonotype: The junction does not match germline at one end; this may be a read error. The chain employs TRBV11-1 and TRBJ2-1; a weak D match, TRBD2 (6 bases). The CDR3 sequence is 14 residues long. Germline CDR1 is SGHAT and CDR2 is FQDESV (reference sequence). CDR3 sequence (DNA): TGTGCCAGCACCACCGGGACTGGCCACAATGAGCAGCTCTTC. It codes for CASTTGTGHNEQLF.

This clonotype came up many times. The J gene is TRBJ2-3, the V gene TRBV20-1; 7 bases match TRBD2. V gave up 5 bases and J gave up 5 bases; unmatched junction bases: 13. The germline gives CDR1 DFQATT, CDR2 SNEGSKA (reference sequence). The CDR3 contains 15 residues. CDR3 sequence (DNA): TGCAGTGCTCAACGAGGTGCGGGAGTGGAAGATACGCAGTATTTT. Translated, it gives CSAQRGAGVEDTQYF.

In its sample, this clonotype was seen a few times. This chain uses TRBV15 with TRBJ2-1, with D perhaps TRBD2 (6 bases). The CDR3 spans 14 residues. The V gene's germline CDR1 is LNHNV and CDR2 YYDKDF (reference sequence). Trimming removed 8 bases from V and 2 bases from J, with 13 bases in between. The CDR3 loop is CATSPRDPYNEQFF. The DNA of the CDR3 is TGTGCCACCTCCCCGCGGGATCCCTACAATGAGCAGTTCTTC.

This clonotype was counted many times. CDR3 loop: CASSPQTGENGYTF. DNA for the CDR3: TGTGCCAGCAGCCCGCAGACAGGGGAGAATGGCTACACCTTC. The rearrangement joins TRBV7-2 to TRBJ1-2, with 8 bases that match TRBD1. V shed 5 bases, J shed 6 bases, and the junction held 8 bases outside the gene matches. CDR1 and CDR2 from the germline V gene are SGHTA and FQGNSA. The CDR3 contains 14 residues. The variable domain in full, with the rest retrieved from reference TRBV7-2 and TRBJ1-2, is GAGVSQSPSNKVTEKGKDVELRCDPISGHTALYWYRQSLGQGLEFLIYFQGNSAPDKSGLPSDRFSAERTGGSVSTLTIQRTQQEDSAVYLCASSPQTGENGYTFGSGTRLTVV.

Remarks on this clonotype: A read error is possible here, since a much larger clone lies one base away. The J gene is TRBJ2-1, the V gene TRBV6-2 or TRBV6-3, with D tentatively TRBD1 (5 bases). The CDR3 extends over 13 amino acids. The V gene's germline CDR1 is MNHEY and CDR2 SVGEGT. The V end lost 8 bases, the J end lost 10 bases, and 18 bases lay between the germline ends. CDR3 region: CASSRTTTYEQFF. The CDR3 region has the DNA TGTGCCAGCTCCCGGACAACTACCTACGAGCAGTTCTTC.

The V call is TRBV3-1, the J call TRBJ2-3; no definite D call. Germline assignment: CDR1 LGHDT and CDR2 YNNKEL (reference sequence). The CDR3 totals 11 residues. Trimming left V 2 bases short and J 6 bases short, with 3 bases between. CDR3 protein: CASSQLDTQYF. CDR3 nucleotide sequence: TGTGCCAGCAGCCAATTGGATACGCAGTATTTT.

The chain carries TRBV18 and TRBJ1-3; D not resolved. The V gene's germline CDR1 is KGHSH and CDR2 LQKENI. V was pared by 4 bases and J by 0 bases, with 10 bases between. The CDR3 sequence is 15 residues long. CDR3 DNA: TGTGCCAGCTCACTCCGAGGGCTCTCTGGAAACACCATATATTTT. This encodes CASSLRGLSGNTIYF.

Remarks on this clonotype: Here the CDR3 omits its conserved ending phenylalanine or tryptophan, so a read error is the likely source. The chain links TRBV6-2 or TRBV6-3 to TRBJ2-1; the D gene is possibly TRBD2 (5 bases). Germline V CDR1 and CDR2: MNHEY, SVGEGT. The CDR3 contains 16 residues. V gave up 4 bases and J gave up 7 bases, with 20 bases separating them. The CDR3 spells CASSLINFAGINEQFS. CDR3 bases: TGTGCCAGCAGTTTAATTAATTTCGCCGGGATAAATGAGCAGTTCTCC.

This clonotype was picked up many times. CDR3 nucleotide sequence: TGTGCCAGCACGGAGAGCTCCTACAATGAGCAGTTCTTC. Its translation: CASTESSYNEQFF. The genes are TRBV6-2 or TRBV6-3 and TRBJ2-1; D call uncertain. CDR3 size: 13 residues. From germline, CDR1 is MNHEY and CDR2 SVGEGT. Trimming took 7 bases from V and 0 from J, leaving 7 bases between them.